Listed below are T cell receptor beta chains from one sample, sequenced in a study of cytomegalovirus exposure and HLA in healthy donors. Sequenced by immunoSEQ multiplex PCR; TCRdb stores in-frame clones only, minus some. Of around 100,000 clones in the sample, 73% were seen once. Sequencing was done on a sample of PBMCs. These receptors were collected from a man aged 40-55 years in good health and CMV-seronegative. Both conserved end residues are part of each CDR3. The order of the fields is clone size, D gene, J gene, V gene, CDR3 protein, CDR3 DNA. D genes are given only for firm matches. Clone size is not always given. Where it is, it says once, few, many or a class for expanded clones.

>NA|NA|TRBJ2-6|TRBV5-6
CASSPDKGVSAGANVLTF
TGTGCCAGCAGCCCGGACAAGGGCGTTTCAGCTGGGGCCAACGTCCTGACTTTC
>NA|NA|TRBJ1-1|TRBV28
CASSLYKGEMNTEAFF
TGTGCCAGCAGTTTATACAAGGGGGAGATGAACACTGAAGCTTTCTTT
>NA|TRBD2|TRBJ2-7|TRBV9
CASSVAGGGAIYEQYF
TGTGCCAGCAGCGTAGCTGGCGGGGGGGCCATTTACGAGCAGTACTTC
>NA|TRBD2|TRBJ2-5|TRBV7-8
CASSPRLAVEGRKTQYF
TGTGCCAGCAGCCCTCGACTAGCGGTCGAGGGGAGAAAGACCCAGTACTTC
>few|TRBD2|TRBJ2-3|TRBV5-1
CASSFLAGSTDTQYF
TGCGCCAGCAGCTTTTTAGCGGGGAGCACAGATACGCAGTATTTT
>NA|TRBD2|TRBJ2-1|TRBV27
CASSLSGGYNEQFF
TGTGCCAGCAGTTTGAGCGGGGGATACAATGAGCAGTTCTTC
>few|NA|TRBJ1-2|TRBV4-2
CASRPNGGFYGYTF
TGTGCCAGCAGACCTAATGGGGGCTTCTATGGCTACACCTTC
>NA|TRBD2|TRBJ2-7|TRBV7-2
CASSLAGGSSYEQYF
TGTGCCAGCAGCTTAGCGGGGGGGAGCTCCTACGAGCAGTACTTC
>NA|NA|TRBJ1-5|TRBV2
CASHHGREGNQPQHF
TGTGCCAGCCACCACGGGAGGGAGGGCAATCAGCCCCAGCATTTT
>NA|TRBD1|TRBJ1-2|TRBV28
CASSLITTGRPPYYGYTF
TGTGCCAGCAGTTTAATTACGACAGGGAGGCCCCCCTACTATGGCTACACCTTC
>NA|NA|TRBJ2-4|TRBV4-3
CASSEGWLSRGLAKNIQYF
TGCGCCAGCAGCGAAGGGTGGTTATCGCGGGGCCTAGCCAAAAACATTCAGTACTTC
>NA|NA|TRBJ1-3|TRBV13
CASSSTGHSRNTIYF
TGTGCCAGCAGCTCGACAGGTCATTCGCGAAACACCATATATTTT
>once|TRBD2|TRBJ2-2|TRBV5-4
CASSRGGEGETGELFF
TGTGCCAGCAGCCGCGGCGGGGAGGGAGAGACCGGGGAGCTGTTTTTT
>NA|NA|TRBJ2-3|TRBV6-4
CASSASDQGFTDTQYF
TGTGCCAGCAGTGCGTCAGACCAGGGTTTCACAGATACGCAGTATTTT
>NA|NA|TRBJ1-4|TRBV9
CASSGSGFGEKLFF
TGTGCCAGCAGCGGATCAGGGTTCGGGGAAAAACTGTTTTTT
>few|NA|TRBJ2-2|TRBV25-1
CASSELTGELFF
TGTGCCAGCAGTGAACTCACCGGGGAGCTGTTTTTT
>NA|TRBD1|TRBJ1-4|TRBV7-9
CASSLGPGQGNEKLFF
TGTGCCAGCAGCTTAGGACCGGGACAGGGGAATGAAAAACTGTTTTTT
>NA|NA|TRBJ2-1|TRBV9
CASSVDTTSYNEQFF
TGTGCCAGCAGCGTAGATACTACCTCCTACAATGAGCAGTTCTTC
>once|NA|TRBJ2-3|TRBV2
CASSASSSTDTQYF
TGTGCCAGCAGCGCTAGCTCTAGCACAGATACGCAGTATTTT
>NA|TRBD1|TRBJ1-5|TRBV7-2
CASSVRGLESQHF
TGTGCCAGCAGCGTCAGGGGGCTGGAGTCCCAGCATTTT
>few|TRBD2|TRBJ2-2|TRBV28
CASSYRLAATGELFF
TGTGCCAGCAGTTATCGACTAGCGGCCACCGGGGAGCTGTTTTTT
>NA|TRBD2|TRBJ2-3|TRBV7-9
CASSQGRLAGGPGTDTQYF
TGTGCCAGCAGCCAAGGGCGGCTAGCGGGGGGGCCTGGCACAGATACGCAGTATTTT
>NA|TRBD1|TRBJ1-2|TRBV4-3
CASSQQTGDGYTF
TGCGCCAGCAGCCAACAGACAGGGGATGGCTACACCTTC
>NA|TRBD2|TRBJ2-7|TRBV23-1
CASSQPKASGGPSYEQYF
TGCGCCAGCAGTCAGCCGAAGGCTAGCGGGGGGCCCTCCTACGAGCAGTACTTC
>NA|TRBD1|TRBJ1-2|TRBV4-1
CASSQRTGNKSYGYTF
TGCGCCAGCAGCCAGCGGACAGGGAATAAATCCTATGGCTACACCTTC
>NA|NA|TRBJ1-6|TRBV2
CASSMSSYNSPLHF
TGTGCCAGCAGTATGAGCTCCTATAATTCACCCCTCCACTTT
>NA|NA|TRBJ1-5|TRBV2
CASSAGQAGQPQHF
TGTGCCAGCAGTGCTGGACAAGCGGGGCAGCCCCAGCATTTT
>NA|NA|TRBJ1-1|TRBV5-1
CASSFRGNTEAFF
TGCGCCAGCAGCTTTCGGGGGAACACTGAAGCTTTCTTT
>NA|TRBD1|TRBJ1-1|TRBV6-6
CASSLGTGAEAFF
TGTGCCAGCAGTTTGGGGACAGGGGCTGAAGCTTTCTTT
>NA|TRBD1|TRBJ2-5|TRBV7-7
CASSLGTGGRSETQYF
TGTGCCAGCAGCTTGGGGACAGGGGGCAGGTCAGAGACCCAGTACTTC
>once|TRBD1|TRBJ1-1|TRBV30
CAWSNLQGVPEAFF
TGTGCCTGGAGTAATCTACAGGGGGTCCCTGAAGCTTTCTTT
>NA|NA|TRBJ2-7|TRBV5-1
CASSVELGGAIRTEQYF
TGCGCCAGCAGCGTCGAACTAGGGGGGGCCATTCGGACGGAGCAGTACTTC
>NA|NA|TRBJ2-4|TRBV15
CATSRRTLPGENIQYF
TGTGCCACCAGCAGACGCACCCTTCCCGGGGAGAACATTCAGTACTTC
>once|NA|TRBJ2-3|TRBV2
CASSDRGGDTQYF
TGTGCCAGCAGTGACAGGGGCGGAGATACGCAGTATTTT
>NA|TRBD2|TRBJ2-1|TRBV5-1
CASSLWGLAGTNEQFF
TGCGCCAGCAGCTTGTGGGGACTAGCGGGTACCAATGAGCAGTTCTTC
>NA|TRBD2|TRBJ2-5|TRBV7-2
CASSLGTSGGLKTQYF
TGTGCCAGCAGCTTAGGGACTAGCGGGGGTTTAAAGACCCAGTACTTC
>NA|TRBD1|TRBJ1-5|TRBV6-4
CASSAWDRGEDQPQHF
TGTGCCAGCAGTGCCTGGGACAGGGGAGAGGATCAGCCCCAGCATTTT
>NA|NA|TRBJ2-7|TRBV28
CASSTTGYEQYF
TGTGCCAGCAGTACCACAGGTTACGAGCAGTACTTC
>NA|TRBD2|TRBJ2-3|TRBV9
CASSVENGGAADTQYF
TGTGCCAGCAGCGTAGAGAACGGGGGGGCTGCAGATACGCAGTATTTT
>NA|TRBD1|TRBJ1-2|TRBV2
CASSFRQGAYGYTF
TGTGCCAGCAGCTTCCGACAGGGGGCCTATGGCTACACCTTC
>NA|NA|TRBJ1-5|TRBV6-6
CASSGGAGEPQHF
TGTGCCAGCAGCGGGGGGGCGGGGGAGCCCCAGCATTTT
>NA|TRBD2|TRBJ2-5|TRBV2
CASSELTSGETQYF
TGTGCCAGCAGTGAACTGACTAGCGGAGAGACCCAGTACTTC
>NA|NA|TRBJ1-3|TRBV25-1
CASTFGGLRNTIYF
TGTGCCAGCACTTTCGGGGGGCTCAGAAACACCATATATTTT
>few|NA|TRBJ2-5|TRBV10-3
CATTGPQRETQYF
TGTGCCACCACGGGTCCTCAACGGGAGACCCAGTACTTC
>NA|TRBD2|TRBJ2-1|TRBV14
CASSQVAGGPNEQFF
TGTGCCAGCAGCCAAGTGGCGGGGGGGCCCAATGAGCAGTTCTTC
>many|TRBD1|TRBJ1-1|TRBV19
CASTPRTGGFVNTEAFF
TGTGCCAGTACTCCGCGGACAGGTGGGTTCGTGAACACTGAAGCTTTCTTT